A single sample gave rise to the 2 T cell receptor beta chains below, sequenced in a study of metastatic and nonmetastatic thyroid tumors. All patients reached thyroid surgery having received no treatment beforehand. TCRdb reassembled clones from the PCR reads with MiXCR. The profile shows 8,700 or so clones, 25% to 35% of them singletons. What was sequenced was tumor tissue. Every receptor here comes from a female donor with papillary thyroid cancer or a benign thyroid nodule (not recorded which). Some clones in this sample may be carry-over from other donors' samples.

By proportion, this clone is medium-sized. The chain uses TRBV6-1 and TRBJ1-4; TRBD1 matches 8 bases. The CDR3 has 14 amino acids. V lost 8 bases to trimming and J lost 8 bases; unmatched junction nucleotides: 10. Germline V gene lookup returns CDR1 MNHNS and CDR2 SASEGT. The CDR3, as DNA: TGTGCCAGCGGCCAGGGGGCCTTTGGAGAAAAACTGTTTTTT. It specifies CASGQGAFGEKLFF.

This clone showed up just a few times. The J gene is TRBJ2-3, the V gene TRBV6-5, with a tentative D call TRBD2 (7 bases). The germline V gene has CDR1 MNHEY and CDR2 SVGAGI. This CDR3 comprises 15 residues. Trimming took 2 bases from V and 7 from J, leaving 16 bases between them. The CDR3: CASSYPPGGGNTQYF. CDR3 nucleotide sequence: TGTGCCAGCAGTTACCCCCCGGGGGGCGGAAATACGCAGTATTTT.